This T cell receptor beta chain was sequenced in a study of cytomegalovirus exposure and HLA in healthy donors. Overall study results and limits: The study assumed roughly uniform donor sequencing depth for presence/absence analyses. Earlier results showed most TCR beta V segments being productive about 90% or about 30% of the time.

Regarding this clone: Antigen: not known.

The PCR made use of 60 Vbeta and 13 Jbeta primers. Authors' analysis steps: A later analysis counted approximately 80 million unique TCR beta chains, some 11 million shared. The protocol was immunoSEQ multiplex PCR, while the TCRdb copy is restricted to in-frame clones and leaves out a portion. V, J and clone size were drawn from that table, and D and trimming were deduced from the DNA. The sample carries roughly 100,000 clones, approximately 80% recorded once. Material for sequencing was PBMCs. The clonotype was recovered from a man aged 55 to 69 in good health and CMV-seronegative.

Here the CDR3 DNA reads TGCGCCAGCAGCTCGCTAGCGGCAGATACGCAGTATTTT. Translating gives CASSSLAADTQYF. The genes are TRBV5-1 and TRBJ2-3, with 7 bases fitting TRBD2. The CDR3 is 13 residues long. Germline V gene sequence: CDR1 SGHRS, CDR2 YFSETQ. The V and J ends lost 3 bases and 4 bases, in that order; junction bases with no gene match: 2.